The sequence of this T cell receptor (beta chain) was determined in a study of OX40 agonist ivuxolimab in advanced cancers. Study results and limitations: CD4+ T cells averaged fewer expanded clones than CD8+ T cells.

Produced via immunoSEQ multiplex PCR; TCRdb's table is partial and in-frame only. The table includes approximately 87,000 clones, 92% detected once. Notes on this clone: Its antigen is still unknown.

The ends were cut back, 1 base at V and 1 base at J, with 8 bases in the middle. CDR3 length equals 15 residues. The germline V gene encodes CDR1 MNHNS and CDR2 SASEGT. V and J are TRBV6-1 and TRBJ1-3; D remains ambiguous. This TCR was recovered from an adult with an advanced solid tumor such as melanoma, head and neck, liver or kidney cancer. The sample consisted of CD4+ or CD8+ T cells sorted from blood, taken in a trial of the OX40 agonist ivuxolimab. In DNA, the CDR3 is TGTGCCAGCAGTGAAGACATCCCGTCTGGAAACACCATATATTTT. Protein product: CASSEDIPSGNTIYF.